This T cell receptor (beta chain) was sequenced in a study of cytomegalovirus exposure and HLA in healthy donors. Study-level findings and limits: HLA restriction was apparent for most CMV-associated TCR beta chains in a later analysis. Across donors, most TCRs were seen rarely, yet some public ones were widespread.

In its sample, this clone was seen a few times. Its specificity is not known. PCR was performed using 60 Vbeta and 13 Jbeta primers. The assay was immunoSEQ multiplex PCR, and TCRdb's table has in-frame clones only and misses some. This table has fewer than 200,000 clones, less than 85% appearing once. CDR1 and CDR2 (germline): MNHEY, SMNVEV (reference sequence). V was clipped by 3 bases and J by 5 bases, with 10 bases between them. This CDR3 has 14 amino acids. Sequenced sample: PBMCs. The genes are TRBV27 and TRBJ2-2; D is uncertain. This clonotype was sampled from a man in his 60s in good health and CMV-seronegative. CDR3 residues: CASSFGHRTGELFF. The CDR3 nucleotides read TGTGCCAGCAGTTTTGGGCATCGTACCGGGGAGCTGTTTTTT.